Following are 19 T cell receptor beta chains from one sample sequenced in a study of patients and donors after allogeneic stem cell transplantation. In TCRdb, the RT-PCR reads were re-called with MiXCR into one record per CDR3 protein. The data contain 90,000 to 120,000 distinct CDR3 sequences, 35% of them singletons. The sequenced sample was blood, either unsorted or a sorted T cell fraction (not recorded which). All receptors come from a human donor who was either an allogeneic HSCT recipient or a stem cell or donor lymphocyte infusion donor (not recorded which). It is not recorded whose cells these are; they may come from a transplant donor.

This chain joins TRBV7-2 and TRBJ2-2; D is unresolved. V dropped 0 bases and J dropped 8 bases, with 4 bases sitting between them. Germline CDR1 SGHTA, CDR2 FQGNSA. This CDR3 spans 12 amino acids. The CDR3 here is CASSLAGGELFF. As DNA, the CDR3 is TGTGCCAGCAGCTTAGCTGGTGGGGAGCTGTTTTTT. The full variable domain, rest sourced from reference TRBV7-2 and TRBJ2-2, is GAGVSQSPSNKVTEKGKDVELRCDPISGHTALYWYRQSLGQGLEFLIYFQGNSAPDKSGLPSDRFSAERTGGSVSTLTIQRTQQEDSAVYLCASSLAGGELFFGEGSRLTVL.

This clonotype was seen ten or more times. J is TRBJ1-2 and V is TRBV28, with 7 bases identical to TRBD1. The germline V gene encodes CDR1 MDHEN and CDR2 SYDVKM. The CDR3 spans 14 residues. The V gene end was trimmed by 4 bases and the J gene end by 5 bases; junction bases not matched to a gene: 7. DNA for the CDR3: TGTGCCAGCAGTTCCCGACAGGGACTGTATGGCTACACCTTC. Its protein is CASSSRQGLYGYTF.

V usage is TRBV4-3 and J usage is TRBJ2-1; 7 positions agree with TRBD2. The V gene's germline CDR1 is LGHNA and CDR2 YSLEER. The CDR3 totals 14 residues. Unmatched junction bases numbered 3, after V lost 3 bases and J lost 4 bases. This CDR3 is CASSHSSGYNEQFF. CDR3 DNA: TGCGCCAGCAGCCATTCTAGCGGATACAATGAGCAGTTCTTC.

The V and J genes are TRBV4-3 and TRBJ2-4; D is perhaps TRBD1 or TRBD2 (6 bases each). Trimming took 4 bases from V and 8 from J, leaving 12 bases between them. This CDR3 has 13 amino acids. Germline values: CDR1 LGHNA, CDR2 YSLEER. CDR3 nucleotide sequence: TGCGCCAGCAGCCGGGGGCGGGGAGACATTCAGTACTTC. It codes for CASSRGRGDIQYF.

This chain connects TRBV12-5 to TRBJ1-6; D possibly corresponds to TRBD1 (6 bases). Germline V gene lookup returns CDR1 LGHNT and CDR2 FRNRAP. CDR3 length equals 14 residues. The V end lost 6 bases, the J end lost 10 bases, and 16 bases lay between the germline ends. CDR3 sequence reads: CASGYREGVSPLHF. CDR3 nucleotides: TGTGCTAGTGGGTACAGGGAAGGGGTGTCACCCCTCCACTTT.

The rearrangement joins TRBV7-2 to TRBJ1-6, with 9 bases that match TRBD1. The germline gives CDR1 SGHTA, CDR2 FQGNSA. After removal of 6 bases from V and 7 bases from J, the junction contained 7 bases not matched to a gene. The CDR3 is 15 residues long. The CDR3: CASRSQGAGNSPLHF. In nucleotides, the CDR3 is TGTGCCAGCAGATCACAGGGGGCGGGGAATTCACCCCTCCACTTT.

A single count supports this clonotype. This chain links TRBV20-1 with TRBJ2-1; a possible D gene is TRBD1 (5 bases). Per the germline V gene, CDR1 is DFQATT and CDR2 is SNEGSKA (reference sequence). V was shortened by 0 bases and J by 12 bases, with 15 bases between the two germline ends. CDR3 length: 13 amino acids. CDR3 sequence reads: CSARDGAASGQFF. The CDR3 nucleotides read TGCAGTGCTAGAGATGGGGCTGCGTCAGGGCAGTTCTTC.

This chain links TRBV7-9 with TRBJ1-1, with D perhaps TRBD1 (6 bases). This CDR3 has 14 amino acids. Trimming left V 2 bases short and J 6 bases short, with 13 bases between. The V gene's germline CDR1 is SEHNR and CDR2 FQNEAQ (reference sequence). In DNA, the CDR3 is TGTGCCAGCAGCTTACAGGGGAGGTTATCTGAAGCTTTCTTT. It yields the protein CASSLQGRLSEAFF.

This clonotype was detected ten times or more. The V call is TRBV20-1, the J call TRBJ1-5, with D possibly TRBD1 on 5 matching bases. Per the germline V gene, CDR1 is DFQATT and CDR2 is SNEGSKA (reference sequence). This CDR3 is built from 13 residues. With 4 bases removed from V and 5 bases from J, the gap between germline ends came to 12 bases. CDR3 DNA: TGCAGTGCTACAGGGTATCATGATCAGCCCCAGCATTTT. It codes for CSATGYHDQPQHF.

There are many counts of this clonotype. V usage is TRBV29-1 and J usage is TRBJ1-3; 7 bases are a match to TRBD1. This CDR3 region has 15 residues. The germline gives CDR1 SQVTM, CDR2 ANQGSEA. V trimming: 8 bases; J trimming: 2 bases; junction bases outside the gene matches: 12. CDR3: CSPLSRGRTGNTIYF. CDR3 nucleotides: TGCAGCCCTCTAAGCAGGGGGAGAACTGGAAACACCATATATTTT.

V usage is TRBV4-3 and J usage is TRBJ2-7; D gene ambiguous. Deletions cut 0 bases from V and 5 bases from J, with 14 bases between. The CDR3 consists of 15 residues. CDR1 is LGHNA, CDR2 YSLEER, per germline. Here the CDR3 DNA reads TGCGCCAGCAGCCAAGATCTGGGATTTACCGACGAGCAGTACTTC. This sequence encodes CASSQDLGFTDEQYF.

This chain links TRBV4-3 with TRBJ2-7, with no clear D. This CDR3 spans 16 amino acids. V lost 4 bases and J 4 bases, leaving 20 bases between the germline ends. Germline loops: CDR1 LGHNA, CDR2 YSLEER. The CDR3 DNA follows: TGCGCCAGCAGCCTCGACCCCTTTAGCCCCCCTTACGAGCAGTACTTC. It yields the protein CASSLDPFSPPYEQYF.

The chain employs TRBV20-1 and TRBJ1-4; tentative D call: TRBD1 (5 bases). Germline V gives CDR1 DFQATT, CDR2 SNEGSKA (reference sequence). The CDR3 runs 12 residues. Between the trimmed V and J ends, which lost 4 bases and 5 bases, there was a span of 8 bases. CDR3 nucleotide sequence: TGCAGTGCTATGGGGGGGAATGAAAAACTGTTTTTT. It encodes CSAMGGNEKLFF.

The chain carries TRBV29-1 and TRBJ1-1; no clear D. The germline V gene encodes CDR1 SQVTM and CDR2 ANQGSEA. The V end was cut by 3 bases, the J end by 4 bases, with 9 bases between. The CDR3 loop spans 12 amino acids. The DNA of the CDR3 is TGCAGCGTTGAGATCTGGGGCACTGAAGCTTTCTTT. Translation gives CSVEIWGTEAFF.

The genes are TRBV20-1 and TRBJ2-2, with a possible D match to TRBD2 (6 bases). The CDR3 contains 14 residues. The V and J ends lost 3 bases and 2 bases respectively, with 10 bases between them. Germline CDR1 DFQATT, CDR2 SNEGSKA (reference sequence). CDR3 nucleotide sequence: TGCAGTGCTAGCGGGGACTTCAACACCGGGGAGCTGTTTTTT. It encodes CSASGDFNTGELFF.

This clonotype came up a few times. V and J are TRBV24-1 and TRBJ1-1; 10 nucleotides agree with TRBD1. The length of the CDR3 is 15 residues. J gave up 4 bases and V 3 bases, and 4 bases lay outside the gene matches. The V gene's germline CDR1 is KGHDR and CDR2 SFDVKD. CDR3 protein: CATSDGDRGTTEAFF. CDR3 nucleotides: TGTGCCACCAGTGATGGGGACAGGGGAACCACTGAAGCTTTCTTT.

The rearrangement joins TRBV7-9 to TRBJ2-3; 8 bases map to TRBD2. The V gene end was trimmed by 2 bases and the J gene end by 2 bases; junction bases not matched to a gene: 6. The CDR3 covers 16 residues. Germline V lookup: CDR1 SEHNR, CDR2 FQNEAQ (reference sequence). DNA for the CDR3: TGTGCCAGCAGCTTAAGCGGGAGTCCACTCACAGATACGCAGTATTTT. It translates to CASSLSGSPLTDTQYF.

This clonotype has just a few counts. CDR3 nucleotide sequence: TGTGCCAGCAGTTACTCCGGTCTCCTGGGGGAGACCCAGTACTTC. Encoded protein: CASSYSGLLGETQYF. This chain links TRBV6-5 with TRBJ2-5; D is unresolved. The CDR3 extends over 15 amino acids. Trimming cost V 0 bases and J 5 bases, with 13 bases left between them. Germline CDR1 reads MNHEY; CDR2 reads SVGAGI.

The V gene is TRBV29-1, the J gene TRBJ1-2, with 7 bases lining up with TRBD1. This CDR3 is built from 12 residues. V was pared by 6 bases and J by 2 bases, with 3 bases of the junction left unmatched. Germline lookup yields CDR1 SQVTM and CDR2 ANQGSEA. The CDR3 DNA reads as TGCAGCGTCGGGACAGACAACTATGGCTACACCTTC. Translating gives CSVGTDNYGYTF.